Shown below are 20 T cell receptor beta chains from a single sample sequenced in a study of CD8+CD57+ T cells in acquired aplastic anemia. Sequenced patients had shown CD8+CD57+ cell expansion by flow cytometry. Profiling of TCR beta VDJ combinations and CDR3 sequences used genomic DNA as template. TCRdb processed the reads anew with MiXCR; each CDR3 protein has one entry. The sample has 170,000 or so distinct CDR3 sequences, less than 50% seen once. The source material was sorted CD4+, CD8+, or CD8+CD57+ T cells (not recorded which) from PBMCs. These receptors originate from a human donor with aplastic anemia.

This chain connects TRBV5-6 to TRBJ2-3; 8 nucleotides line up with TRBD2. Germline CDR1 and CDR2: SGHDT and YYEEEE. The CDR3 runs to 15 residues. V shed 3 bases, J shed 2 bases, and the junction held 5 bases outside the gene matches. The CDR3 protein is CASSSGLDNTDTQYF. The DNA for the CDR3 is TGTGCCAGCAGCTCGGGACTAGACAACACAGATACGCAGTATTTT.

J is TRBJ2-1 and V is TRBV19, with 8 bases aligning to TRBD2. The CDR3 extends over 15 amino acids. V shed 9 bases, J shed 4 bases, and the junction held 11 bases outside the gene matches. Germline V lookup: CDR1 LNHDA, CDR2 SQIVND (reference sequence). The CDR3 DNA reads TGTGCCAGCAGCTTAAAGCGGGAGTCTTACAATGAGCAGTTCTTC. Protein: CASSLKRESYNEQFF.

At least ten counts were recorded for this clonotype. The chain employs TRBV7-9 and TRBJ1-2, with a tentative D call TRBD1 (6 bases). Germline values: CDR1 SEHNR, CDR2 FQNEAQ (reference sequence). V dropped 1 base and J dropped 4 bases, with 10 bases sitting between them. This CDR3 comprises 14 residues. The CDR3 bases are TGTGCCAGCAGCTTAGAGAGCAGGGGCTATGGCTACACCTTC. The encoded protein is CASSLESRGYGYTF.

This chain connects TRBV10-1 to TRBJ2-3, with 10 bases fitting TRBD2. CDR1 WNHNN and CDR2 SYGVQD come from the germline V gene (reference sequence). With V trimmed by 0 bases and J by 8 bases, 8 bases remained unmatched. This CDR3 comprises 16 residues. The CDR3 loop reads CASSESGLAATGTQYF. CDR3 DNA sequence: TGCGCCAGCAGTGAGTCAGGACTAGCGGCCACTGGTACGCAGTATTTT.

In its sample, this clonotype was seen a few times. This chain links TRBV2 with TRBJ1-2; D uncertain. V was clipped by 5 bases and J by 5 bases, with 6 bases between them. Germline V CDR1 and CDR2: SNHLY, FYNNEI. The CDR3 is made up of 11 amino acids. The DNA of the CDR3 is TGTGCCAGCAGTCCAGAATATGGCTACACCTTC. It translates to CASSPEYGYTF.

This clonotype appeared many times. This chain connects TRBV5-1 to TRBJ2-3; TRBD2 agrees at 8 bases. The CDR3 runs 17 residues. J gave up 1 base and V 4 bases, and 11 bases lay outside the gene matches. Germline V gene data show CDR1 as SGHRS and CDR2 as YFSETQ. The CDR3 loop reads CASSQYSGKTRTDTQYF. The CDR3 region has the DNA TGCGCCAGCAGCCAGTATAGCGGGAAGACTCGCACAGATACGCAGTATTTT.

The V call is TRBV20-1, the J call TRBJ2-3, with 8 bases that match TRBD1. V shed 6 bases, J shed 2 bases, and the junction held 10 bases outside the gene matches. Per the germline V gene, CDR1 is DFQATT and CDR2 is SNEGSKA (reference sequence). The CDR3 sequence is 15 residues long. The DNA for the CDR3 is TGCAGTGCGGCACCGGGACAGGTTCTCACAGATACGCAGTATTTT. It codes for CSAAPGQVLTDTQYF.

Regarding this clonotype: The CDR3 end shows no conserved phenylalanine or tryptophan, and so a read error is likely. V is TRBV6-5 and J is TRBJ1-1, with a possible D match to TRBD1 (5 bases). The germline V gene has CDR1 MNHEY and CDR2 SVGAGI. This CDR3 region has 14 residues. The CDR3 sequence is CAGSYLGVDTEAFL. Here the CDR3 DNA reads TGTGCCGGCAGTTACCTAGGGGTTGACACTGAAGCTTTCCTT.

This clonotype has only one observation. V is TRBV7-3 and J is TRBJ2-5; TRBD2 matches at 12 bases. V lost 7 bases and J lost 2; bases outside the gene matches: 17. This CDR3 contains 19 residues. Looked up from germline, CDR1 is SGHTA and CDR2 is FQGTGA. The CDR3 is CASTDPGASGGAGQETQYF. The DNA for the CDR3 is TGTGCCAGCACCGATCCGGGAGCTAGCGGGGGGGCCGGTCAAGAGACCCAGTACTTC.

This clonotype has a count of ten or more. This sequence joins TRBV25-1 and TRBJ2-1; D unresolved. This CDR3 is built from 13 residues. Trimming removed 5 bases at V and 5 bases at J, with 10 bases between. Per germline, CDR1 MGHDK and CDR2 SYGVNS. CDR3 nucleotide sequence: TGTGCCAGCAGTTTAGTCTCGGACAATGAGCAGTTCTTC. Residues: CASSLVSDNEQFF. The full variable domain, its missing parts supplied by reference TRBV25-1 and TRBJ2-1, is EADIYQTPRYLVIGTGKKITLECSQTMGHDKMYWYQQDPGMELHLIHYSYGVNSTEKGDLSSESTVSRIRTEHFPLTLESARPSHTSQYLCASSLVSDNEQFFGPGTRLTVL.

Regarding this clonotype: The junction and the germline gene differ at one end; a read error may be behind it. The V call is TRBV15, the J call TRBJ1-3; D gene ambiguous. CDR1 is LNHNV and CDR2 is YYDKDF in the germline V gene (reference sequence). The CDR3 is 13 amino acids. Here the CDR3 reads CAISTEKGNTMYF. In nucleotides, the CDR3 is TGTGCCATAAGCACAGAGAAAGGAAACACCATGTATTTT.

This clonotype was counted between two and nine times. The chain links TRBV20-1 to TRBJ2-7, with 7 bases identical to TRBD1. Germline V gene data show CDR1 as DFQATT and CDR2 as SNEGSKA (reference sequence). This CDR3 has 13 amino acids. J lost 2 bases, V lost 5 bases, and 6 bases had no gene match. In DNA form, the CDR3 reads TGCAGTGCTGGGGACAGCGTTACCTACGAGCAGTACTTC. Translation: CSAGDSVTYEQYF.

This clonotype was counted ten times or more. CDR3 sequence: CASSATTGNYGYTF. The DNA of the CDR3 is TGTGCCAGCAGCGCCACGACGGGAAACTATGGCTACACCTTC. This chain joins TRBV9 and TRBJ1-2; no clear D. V shed 3 bases and J shed 2 bases, with 11 bases lying between them. The CDR3 is 14 amino acids. Germline-derived CDR1 and CDR2 are SGDLS and YYNGEE.

This chain joins TRBV12-3 or TRBV12-4 and TRBJ2-7; unclear D gene. V lost 3 bases and J lost 6, with 24 bases in between. CDR3 length: 17 amino acids. CDR3 coding DNA: TGTGCCAGCAGTTTGGAATTAGGGTTGGGTCCCCACAGCGAGCAGTACTTC. Its protein is CASSLELGLGPHSEQYF.

This clonotype was counted many times. The V call is TRBV9, the J call TRBJ2-1; 9 positions agree with TRBD2. The V segment lost 0 bases and the J segment 7 bases; nucleotides outside the gene matches: 5. The CDR3 spans 15 residues. CDR1 is SGDLS, CDR2 YYNGEE, per germline. For the CDR3, the DNA is TGTGCCAGCAGCGTAGCTGGCGGGAGGGGTAATGAGCAGTTCTTC. The encoded protein is CASSVAGGRGNEQFF.

The rearrangement uses TRBV10-3 and TRBJ1-2; TRBD1 matches 11 bases. The germline gives CDR1 ENHRY, CDR2 SYGVKD. The junction had 9 bases not matched to a gene; V was cut back by 5 bases and J by 4 bases. The CDR3 loop spans 16 amino acids. The DNA of the CDR3 is TGTGCCATCAGTTCCGGGACAGGGGGTGGGGGCTATGGCTACACCTTC. Encoded protein: CAISSGTGGGGYGYTF.

A remark on this clonotype: A clone one base away is much larger, so this may be a read error. The CDR3 ends on some other residue instead of the conserved phenylalanine or tryptophan, so this is likely a read error. The chain joins TRBV19 to TRBJ1-1, with D hard to call. The germline V gene has CDR1 LNHDA and CDR2 SQIVND (reference sequence). This CDR3 has 15 amino acids. Trimming shortened V by 2 bases and J by 0 bases, and 10 bases separated the two germline ends. DNA of the CDR3: TGTGCCAGTAGTATACAGGCGGGGATGAACACTGAAGCTTTCCTT. Translation gives CASSIQAGMNTEAFL.

This clonotype has ten or more counts. The DNA for the CDR3 is TGTGCCAGCAGCGCCCAGACAGGGTTCACCGGGGAGCTGTTTTTT. As protein: CASSAQTGFTGELFF. The V and J genes are TRBV9 and TRBJ2-2; 7 nucleotides match TRBD1. The J segment lost 4 bases and the V segment lost 3 bases, leaving 6 bases of the junction unmatched. In germline, CDR1 is SGDLS, CDR2 YYNGEE. The CDR3 has 15 amino acids. Based on the CDR3 plus reference TRBV9 and TRBJ2-2, the full variable domain is DSGVTQTPKHLITATGQRVTLRCSPRSGDLSVYWYQQSLDQGLQFLIQYYNGEERAKGNILERFSAQQFPDLHSELNLSSLELGDSALYFCASSAQTGFTGELFFGEGSRLTVL.

This clonotype was seen repeatedly, ten times or more. The chain links TRBV29-1 to TRBJ1-2; D may be TRBD1 (6 bases). This CDR3 contains 17 residues. The germline gives CDR1 SQVTM, CDR2 ANQGSEA. V was cut by 1 base and J by 4 bases, with 22 bases left in between. CDR3 region: CSVEGNLPTGHGYGYTF. In DNA, the CDR3 is TGCAGCGTTGAAGGCAACCTCCCAACAGGGCATGGCTATGGCTACACCTTC.

The rearrangement joins TRBV2 to TRBJ2-7, with 9 positions matching TRBD1. With V trimmed by 4 bases and J by 3 bases, 10 bases remained unmatched. Germline V gene data show CDR1 as SNHLY and CDR2 as FYNNEI. The CDR3 totals 16 residues. CDR3 nucleotides: TGTGCCAGCAGTGCCTTGGGACAGGGCTACTTCTACGAGCAGTACTTC. Translation: CASSALGQGYFYEQYF.